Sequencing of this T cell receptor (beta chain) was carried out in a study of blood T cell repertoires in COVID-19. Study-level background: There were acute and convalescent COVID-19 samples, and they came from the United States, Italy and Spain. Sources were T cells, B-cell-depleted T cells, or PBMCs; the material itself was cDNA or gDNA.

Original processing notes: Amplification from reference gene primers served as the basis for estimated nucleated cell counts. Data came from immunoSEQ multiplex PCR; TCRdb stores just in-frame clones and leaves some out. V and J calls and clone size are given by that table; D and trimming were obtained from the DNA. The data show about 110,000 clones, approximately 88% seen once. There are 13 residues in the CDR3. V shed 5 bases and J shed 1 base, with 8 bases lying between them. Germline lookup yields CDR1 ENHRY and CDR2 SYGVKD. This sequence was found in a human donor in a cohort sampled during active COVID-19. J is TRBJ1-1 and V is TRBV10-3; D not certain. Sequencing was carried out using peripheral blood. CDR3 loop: CAISPSGNTEAFF. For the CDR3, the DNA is TGTGCCATCAGTCCATCGGGGAACACTGAAGCTTTCTTT.